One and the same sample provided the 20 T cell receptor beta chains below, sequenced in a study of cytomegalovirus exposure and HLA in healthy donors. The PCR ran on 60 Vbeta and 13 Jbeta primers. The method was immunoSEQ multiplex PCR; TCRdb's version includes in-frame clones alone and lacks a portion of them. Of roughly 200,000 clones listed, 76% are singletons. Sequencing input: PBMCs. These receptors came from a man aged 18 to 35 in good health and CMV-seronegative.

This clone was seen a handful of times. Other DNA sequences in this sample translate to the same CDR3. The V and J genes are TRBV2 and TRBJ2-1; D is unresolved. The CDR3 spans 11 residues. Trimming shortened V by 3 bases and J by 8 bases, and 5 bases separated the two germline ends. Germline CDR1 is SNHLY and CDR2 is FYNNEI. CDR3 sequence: CASSERDEQFF. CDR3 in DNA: TGTGCCAGCAGTGAGCGTGATGAGCAGTTCTTC.

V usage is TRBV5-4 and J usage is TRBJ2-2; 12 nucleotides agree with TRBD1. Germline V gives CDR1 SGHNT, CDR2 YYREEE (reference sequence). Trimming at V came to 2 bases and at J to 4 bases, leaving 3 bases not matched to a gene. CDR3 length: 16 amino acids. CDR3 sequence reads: CASSFRDRGPTGELFF. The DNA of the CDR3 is TGTGCCAGCAGCTTCCGGGACAGGGGGCCCACCGGGGAGCTGTTTTTT.

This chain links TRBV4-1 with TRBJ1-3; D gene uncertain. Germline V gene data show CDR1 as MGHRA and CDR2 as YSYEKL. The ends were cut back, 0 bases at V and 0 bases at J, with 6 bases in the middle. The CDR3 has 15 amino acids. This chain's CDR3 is CASSQDRFSGNTIYF. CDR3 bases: TGCGCCAGCAGCCAAGACAGATTCTCTGGAAACACCATATATTTT.

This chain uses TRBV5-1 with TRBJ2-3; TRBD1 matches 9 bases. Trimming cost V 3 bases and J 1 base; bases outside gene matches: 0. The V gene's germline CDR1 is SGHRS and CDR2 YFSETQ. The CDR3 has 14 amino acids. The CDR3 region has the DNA TGCGCCAGCAGCTGGGACAGGGGCACAGATACGCAGTATTTT. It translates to CASSWDRGTDTQYF.

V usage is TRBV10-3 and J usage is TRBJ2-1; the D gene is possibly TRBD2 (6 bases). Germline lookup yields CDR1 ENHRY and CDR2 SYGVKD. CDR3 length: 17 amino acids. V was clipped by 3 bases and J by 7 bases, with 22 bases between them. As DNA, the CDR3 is TGTGCCATCAGTGACAATTCAAGGAAGGGCGGGGTGAATGAGCAGTTCTTC. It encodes CAISDNSRKGGVNEQFF.

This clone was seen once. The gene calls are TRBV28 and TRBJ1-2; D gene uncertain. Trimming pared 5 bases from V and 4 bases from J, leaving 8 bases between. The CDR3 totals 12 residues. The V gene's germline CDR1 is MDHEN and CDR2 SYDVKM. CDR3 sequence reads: CASSLRFYGYTF. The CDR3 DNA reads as TGTGCCAGCAGTCTGCGCTTCTATGGCTACACCTTC.

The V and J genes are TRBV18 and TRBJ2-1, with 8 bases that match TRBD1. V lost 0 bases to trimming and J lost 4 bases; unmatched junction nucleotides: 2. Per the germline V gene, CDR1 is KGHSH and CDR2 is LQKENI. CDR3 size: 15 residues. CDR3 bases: TGTGCCAGCTCACCACCCGGGACAGGTTACAATGAGCAGTTCTTC. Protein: CASSPPGTGYNEQFF.

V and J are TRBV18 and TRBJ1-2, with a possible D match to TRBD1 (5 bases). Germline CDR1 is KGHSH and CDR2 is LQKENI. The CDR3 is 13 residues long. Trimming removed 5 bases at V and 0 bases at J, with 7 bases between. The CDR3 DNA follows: TGTGCCAGCTCAAAGGACACTAACTATGGCTACACCTTC. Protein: CASSKDTNYGYTF.

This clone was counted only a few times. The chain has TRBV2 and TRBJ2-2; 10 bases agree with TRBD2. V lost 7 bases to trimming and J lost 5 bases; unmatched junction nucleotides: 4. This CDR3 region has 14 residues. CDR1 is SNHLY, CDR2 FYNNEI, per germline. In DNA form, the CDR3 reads TGTGCCAGCATGGAGCGGGAGGGGACCGGGGAGCTGTTTTTT. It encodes CASMEREGTGELFF.

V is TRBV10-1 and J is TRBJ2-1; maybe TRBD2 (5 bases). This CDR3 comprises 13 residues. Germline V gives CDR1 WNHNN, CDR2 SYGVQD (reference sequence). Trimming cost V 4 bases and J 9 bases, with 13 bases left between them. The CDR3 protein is CASSAAGGSEQFF. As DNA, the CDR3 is TGCGCCAGCAGTGCCGCAGGAGGTAGTGAGCAGTTCTTC.

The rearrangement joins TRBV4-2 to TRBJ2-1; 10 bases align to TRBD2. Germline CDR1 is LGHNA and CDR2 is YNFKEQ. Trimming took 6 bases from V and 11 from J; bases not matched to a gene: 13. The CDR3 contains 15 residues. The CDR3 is CASRNGLAGEIQQFF. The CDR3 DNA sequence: TGTGCCAGCAGAAACGGGCTAGCGGGAGAGATTCAGCAGTTCTTC.

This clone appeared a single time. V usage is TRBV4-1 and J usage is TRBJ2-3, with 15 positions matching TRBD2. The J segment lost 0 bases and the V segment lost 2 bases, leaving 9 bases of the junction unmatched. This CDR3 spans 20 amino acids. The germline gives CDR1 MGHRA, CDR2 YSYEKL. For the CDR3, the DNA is TGCGCCAGCAGCCAACCGGGACTAGCGGGAGGCCGGGGTAGCACAGATACGCAGTATTTT. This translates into CASSQPGLAGGRGSTDTQYF.

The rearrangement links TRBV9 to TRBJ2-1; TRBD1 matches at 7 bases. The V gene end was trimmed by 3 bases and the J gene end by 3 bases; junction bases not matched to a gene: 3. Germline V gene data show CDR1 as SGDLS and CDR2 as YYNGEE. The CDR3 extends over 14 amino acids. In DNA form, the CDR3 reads TGTGCCAGCAGCGCGACAGGGATCTACAATGAGCAGTTCTTC. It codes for CASSATGIYNEQFF.

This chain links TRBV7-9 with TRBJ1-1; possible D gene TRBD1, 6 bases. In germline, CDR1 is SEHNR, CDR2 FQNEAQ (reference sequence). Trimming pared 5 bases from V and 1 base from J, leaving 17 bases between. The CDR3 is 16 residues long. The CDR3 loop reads CASSLVPGTPNTEAFF. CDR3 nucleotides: TGTGCCAGCAGCCTCGTTCCCGGGACACCGAACACTGAAGCTTTCTTT.

The chain's CDR3 is CASRALGTIYF. As DNA, the CDR3 is TGTGCCAGCAGAGCTCTCGGCACCATATATTTT. V and J are TRBV28 and TRBJ1-3; no clear D. The germline CDR1 and CDR2 sequences are MDHEN and SYDVKM. Between the trimmed V and J ends, which lost 6 bases and 9 bases, there was a span of 9 bases. CDR3 length: 11 residues.

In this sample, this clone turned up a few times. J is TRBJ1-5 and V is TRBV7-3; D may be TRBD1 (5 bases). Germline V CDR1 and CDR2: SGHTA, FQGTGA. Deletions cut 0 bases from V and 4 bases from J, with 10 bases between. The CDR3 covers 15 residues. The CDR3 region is CASSLTGQVNQPQHF. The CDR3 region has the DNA TGTGCCAGCAGCTTAACGGGGCAGGTTAATCAGCCCCAGCATTTT.

CDR3 sequence reads: CSVAGGGFGEQFF. CDR3 coding DNA: TGCAGCGTCGCCGGTGGAGGGTTCGGTGAGCAGTTCTTC. The gene calls are TRBV29-1 and TRBJ2-1; a possible D gene is TRBD2 (6 bases). CDR3 length equals 13 residues. Germline lookup yields CDR1 SQVTM and CDR2 ANQGSEA. The V gene lost 6 bases and the J gene lost 9 bases, with 18 bases spanning the gap.

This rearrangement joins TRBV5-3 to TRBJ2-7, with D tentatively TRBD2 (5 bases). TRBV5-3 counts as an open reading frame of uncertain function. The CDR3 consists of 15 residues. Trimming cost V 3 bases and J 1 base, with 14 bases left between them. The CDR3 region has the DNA TGTGCCAGAAGCTATCCCAGCGGCCCTTCCTACGAGCAGTACTTC. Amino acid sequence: CARSYPSGPSYEQYF.

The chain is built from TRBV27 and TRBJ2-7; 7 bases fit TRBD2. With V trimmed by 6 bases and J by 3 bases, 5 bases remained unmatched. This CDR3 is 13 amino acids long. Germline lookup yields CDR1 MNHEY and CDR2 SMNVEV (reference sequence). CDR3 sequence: CASSSGINYEQYF. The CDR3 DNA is TGTGCCAGCAGCAGCGGGATCAACTACGAGCAGTACTTC.

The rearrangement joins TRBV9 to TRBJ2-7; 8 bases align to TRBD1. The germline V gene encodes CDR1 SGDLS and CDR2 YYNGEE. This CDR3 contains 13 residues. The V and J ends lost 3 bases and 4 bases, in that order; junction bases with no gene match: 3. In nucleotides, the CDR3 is TGTGCCAGCAGCGGGGGGACAGGATACGAGCAGTACTTC. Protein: CASSGGTGYEQYF. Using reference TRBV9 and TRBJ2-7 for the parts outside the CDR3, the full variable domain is DSGVTQTPKHLITATGQRVTLRCSPRSGDLSVYWYQQSLDQGLQFLIQYYNGEERAKGNILERFSAQQFPDLHSELNLSSLELGDSALYFCASSGGTGYEQYFGPGTRLTVT.